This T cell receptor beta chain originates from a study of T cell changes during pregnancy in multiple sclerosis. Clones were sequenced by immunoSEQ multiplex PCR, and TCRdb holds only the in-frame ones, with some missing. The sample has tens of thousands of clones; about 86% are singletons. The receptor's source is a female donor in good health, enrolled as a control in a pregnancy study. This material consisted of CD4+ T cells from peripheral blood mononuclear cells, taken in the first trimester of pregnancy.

This CDR3 reads CASSLDTSYEQYF. The DNA for the CDR3 is TGTGCCAGCAGCCTCGACACGAGCTACGAGCAGTACTTC. The rearrangement links TRBV7-2 to TRBJ2-7; D not certain. The CDR3 is made up of 13 amino acids. Germline CDR1 SGHTA, CDR2 FQGNSA. V shed 5 bases and J shed 3 bases, with 11 bases lying between them.